The source of this T cell receptor (beta chain) is a study of blood T cell repertoires in COVID-19. Study details: Acute-phase and convalescent COVID-19 samples originated in the United States, Italy and Spain. T cells, B-cell-depleted T cells, or PBMCs supplied cDNA or gDNA.

Original handling: Reference gene primer amplification yielded estimated nucleated cell counts. TCRdb's copy holds only in-frame clones and misses some; the assay was immunoSEQ multiplex PCR. Clone size and V and J calls were adopted from that table, with D and trimming inferred from the DNA. In the table there are 220,000 or so clones, 85% to 90% of which are singletons. Enrolment of Seattle patients took place during active infection, and they were followed longitudinally. V lost 5 bases and J lost 3; bases outside the gene matches: 8. The CDR3 loop spans 18 amino acids. Germline values: CDR1 SGHTA, CDR2 FQGNSA.

This rearrangement joins TRBV7-2 to TRBJ2-1; TRBD2 aligns across 15 bases. This TCR was recovered from a woman in her fifties or sixties with COVID-19, enrolled during active disease. Sequenced input: peripheral blood. The CDR3 is CASSIGLAGGRVYNEQFF. The CDR3 nucleotides are TGTGCCAGCAGCATCGGACTAGCGGGGGGGCGGGTCTACAATGAGCAGTTCTTC.